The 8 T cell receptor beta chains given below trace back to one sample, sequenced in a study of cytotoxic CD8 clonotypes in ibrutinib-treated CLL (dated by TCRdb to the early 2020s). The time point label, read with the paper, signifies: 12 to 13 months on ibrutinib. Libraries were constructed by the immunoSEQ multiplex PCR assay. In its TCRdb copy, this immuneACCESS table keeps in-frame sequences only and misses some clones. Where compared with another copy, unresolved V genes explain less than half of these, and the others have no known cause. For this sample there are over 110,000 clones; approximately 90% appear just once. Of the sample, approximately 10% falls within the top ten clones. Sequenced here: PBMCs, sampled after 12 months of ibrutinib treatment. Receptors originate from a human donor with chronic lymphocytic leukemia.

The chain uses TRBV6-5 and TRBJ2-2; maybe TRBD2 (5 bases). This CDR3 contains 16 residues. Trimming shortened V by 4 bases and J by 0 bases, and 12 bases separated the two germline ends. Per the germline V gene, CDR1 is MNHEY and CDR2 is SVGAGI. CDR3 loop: CASSFSGFANTGELFF. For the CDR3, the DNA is TGTGCCAGCAGTTTTTCGGGGTTCGCGAACACCGGGGAGCTGTTTTTT.

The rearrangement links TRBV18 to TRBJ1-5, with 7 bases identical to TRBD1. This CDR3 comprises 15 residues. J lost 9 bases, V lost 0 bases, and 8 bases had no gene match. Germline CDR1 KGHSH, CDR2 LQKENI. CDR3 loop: CASSPPATGPAPQHF. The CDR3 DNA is TGTGCCAGCTCACCACCAGCGACAGGGCCTGCGCCCCAGCATTTT.

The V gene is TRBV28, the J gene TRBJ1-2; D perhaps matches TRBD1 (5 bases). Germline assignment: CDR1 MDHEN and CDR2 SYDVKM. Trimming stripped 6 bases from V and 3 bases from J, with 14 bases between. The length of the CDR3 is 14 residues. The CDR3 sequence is CASSAGLRDYGYTF. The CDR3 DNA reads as TGTGCCAGCAGCGCAGGCCTCAGGGACTATGGCTACACCTTC.

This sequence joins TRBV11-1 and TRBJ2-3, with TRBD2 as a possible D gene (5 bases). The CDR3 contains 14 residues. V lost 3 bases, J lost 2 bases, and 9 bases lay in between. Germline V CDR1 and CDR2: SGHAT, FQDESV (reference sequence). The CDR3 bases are TGTGCCAGCAGCTTGGGAGCATCCACAGATACGCAGTATTTT. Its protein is CASSLGASTDTQYF.

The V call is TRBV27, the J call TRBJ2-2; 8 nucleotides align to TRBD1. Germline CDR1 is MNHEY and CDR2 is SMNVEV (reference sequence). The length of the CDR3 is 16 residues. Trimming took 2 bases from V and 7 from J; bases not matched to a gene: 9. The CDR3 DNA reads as TGTGCCAGCAGTTTAACGGGACAGGTCGTCGGCGGGGAGCTGTTTTTT. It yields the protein CASSLTGQVVGGELFF.

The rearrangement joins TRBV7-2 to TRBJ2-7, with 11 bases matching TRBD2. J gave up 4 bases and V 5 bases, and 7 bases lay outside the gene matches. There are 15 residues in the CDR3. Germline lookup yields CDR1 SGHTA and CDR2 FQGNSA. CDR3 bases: TGTGCCAGCAGCCTGACGACTAGCGGGATTTACGAGCAGTACTTC. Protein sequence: CASSLTTSGIYEQYF.

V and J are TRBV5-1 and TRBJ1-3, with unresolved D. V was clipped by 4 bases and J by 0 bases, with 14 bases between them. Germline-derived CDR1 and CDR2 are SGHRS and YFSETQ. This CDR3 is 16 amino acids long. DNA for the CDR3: TGCGCCAGCAGCCCGACCGCAGGTTCCTCTGGAAACACCATATATTTT. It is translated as CASSPTAGSSGNTIYF.

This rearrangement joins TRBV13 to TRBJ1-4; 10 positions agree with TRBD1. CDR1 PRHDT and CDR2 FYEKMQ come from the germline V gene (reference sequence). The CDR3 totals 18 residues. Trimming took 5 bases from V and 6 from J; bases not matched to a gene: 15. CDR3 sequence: CASSLVGDRGESDEKLFF. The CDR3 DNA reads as TGTGCCAGCAGCCTAGTGGGGGACAGGGGCGAATCTGATGAAAAACTGTTTTTT.